This is a list of T cell receptor beta chains from one sample in a study of blood T cells in healthy people across ages. TCRdb independently ran MiXCR on the 5' RACE reads; one entry per CDR3 protein. The table includes roughly 790,000 distinct CDR3 sequences, approximately 43% detected once. The sample consisted of blood. The receptors come from a woman aged 60-75 years in good health. The conserved cysteine and the conserved F or W are not part of the CDR3 here. A row's size may be missing; if present it is once, few, many or a size class.

j_gene: TRBJ2-7
v_gene: TRBV18
abundance: few
CDR3aa: ASSPMTGAYEQY

j_gene: TRBJ2-3
v_gene: TRBV7-6
abundance: few
CDR3aa: ASSPGTRYFADTQY

j_gene: TRBJ2-5
v_gene: TRBV29-1
abundance: many
CDR3aa: SVELGTLKVQETQY

j_gene: TRBJ2-5
v_gene: TRBV24-1
abundance: few
CDR3aa: ATSDLDGSFETQY

j_gene: TRBJ2-1
v_gene: TRBV20-1
abundance: NA
CDR3aa: SASRPSGTNEQF

j_gene: TRBJ2-1
v_gene: TRBV7-2
abundance: few
CDR3aa: ASGWAGAYNEQF

j_gene: TRBJ2-3
v_gene: TRBV7-2
abundance: NA
CDR3aa: ASSSYGDTQY

j_gene: TRBJ1-2
v_gene: TRBV12-3/TRBV12-4
abundance: NA
CDR3aa: AGSLVNTGYT

j_gene: TRBJ2-7
v_gene: TRBV20-1
abundance: NA
CDR3aa: SARLGTGGLEQY

j_gene: TRBJ2-1
v_gene: TRBV5-5
abundance: NA
CDR3aa: TSTHLAGAYGEQF

j_gene: TRBJ1-2
v_gene: TRBV5-1
abundance: NA
CDR3aa: ASSVYRGDDGYT

j_gene: TRBJ2-3
v_gene: TRBV12-3/TRBV12-4
abundance: NA
CDR3aa: ASSLRDSSPDTQY

j_gene: TRBJ1-4
v_gene: TRBV6-5
abundance: NA
CDR3aa: ASTTMGNNGGKLF

j_gene: TRBJ2-7
v_gene: TRBV25-1
abundance: NA
CDR3aa: ASSESGTLWYEQY

j_gene: TRBJ2-1
v_gene: TRBV5-6
abundance: few
CDR3aa: ASTTQGEQF

j_gene: TRBJ2-1
v_gene: TRBV4-1
abundance: NA
CDR3aa: ASSRETGDNEQF

j_gene: TRBJ2-3
v_gene: TRBV6-6
abundance: NA
CDR3aa: ASSPVRAVDTQY

j_gene: TRBJ1-6
v_gene: TRBV30
abundance: NA
CDR3aa: AWSVGDPYNSPLH

j_gene: TRBJ2-7
v_gene: TRBV5-1
abundance: NA
CDR3aa: ASSRDGLAGSYGQY

j_gene: TRBJ1-5
v_gene: TRBV29-1
abundance: many
CDR3aa: SAPNSRGTGSQPQH

j_gene: TRBJ1-1
v_gene: TRBV5-1
abundance: NA
CDR3aa: ASSALGGSGTTEAF

j_gene: TRBJ2-5
v_gene: TRBV12-3/TRBV12-4
abundance: NA
CDR3aa: AISVGNQETQY

j_gene: TRBJ1-4
v_gene: TRBV7-2
abundance: NA
CDR3aa: ASSLTANNEKLF

j_gene: TRBJ2-3
v_gene: TRBV5-4
abundance: NA
CDR3aa: ASSVFSTDTQY

j_gene: TRBJ2-3
v_gene: TRBV12-3/TRBV12-4
abundance: NA
CDR3aa: ASSHPLDRVGQDTQY

j_gene: TRBJ2-7
v_gene: TRBV20-1
abundance: NA
CDR3aa: SAIPPGGQGNEQY

j_gene: TRBJ2-7
v_gene: TRBV20-1
abundance: NA
CDR3aa: SARGGRGGSYEQY

j_gene: TRBJ2-2
v_gene: TRBV29-1
abundance: few
CDR3aa: SGIKGTGELF

j_gene: TRBJ2-5
v_gene: TRBV20-1
abundance: NA
CDR3aa: SARDRAQGPIGETQY

j_gene: TRBJ1-2
v_gene: TRBV7-9
abundance: NA
CDR3aa: ASSLATVEVGYGYT

j_gene: TRBJ1-1
v_gene: TRBV12-3/TRBV12-4
abundance: NA
CDR3aa: ASSFPRSYTEAF

j_gene: TRBJ2-1
v_gene: TRBV24-1
abundance: NA
CDR3aa: ATSDLQAGTGHPNEQF

j_gene: TRBJ1-2
v_gene: TRBV12-3/TRBV12-4
abundance: NA
CDR3aa: ASRKTGLGYGYT

j_gene: TRBJ2-1
v_gene: TRBV5-1
abundance: few
CDR3aa: ASSNEPRGTAGSNEQF

j_gene: TRBJ2-7
v_gene: TRBV9
abundance: few
CDR3aa: ASSPPAARGRHEQY

j_gene: TRBJ1-5
v_gene: TRBV20-1
abundance: NA
CDR3aa: SARDSNNQPQH

j_gene: TRBJ2-7
v_gene: TRBV20-1
abundance: NA
CDR3aa: SARDTQAAYEQY

j_gene: TRBJ2-3
v_gene: TRBV7-9
abundance: few
CDR3aa: ASSSIRGYGTSTDTQY

j_gene: TRBJ2-7
v_gene: TRBV18
abundance: NA
CDR3aa: ASSFGQSTFYEQY

j_gene: TRBJ2-1
v_gene: TRBV9
abundance: NA
CDR3aa: ASSVVPPEQF

j_gene: TRBJ2-1
v_gene: TRBV2
abundance: many
CDR3aa: ASSGTGVNEQF

j_gene: TRBJ1-2
v_gene: TRBV9
abundance: NA
CDR3aa: ASSVTQTGGDGYT

j_gene: TRBJ2-7
v_gene: TRBV15
abundance: NA
CDR3aa: ATSMDRDRFYEQY

j_gene: TRBJ1-5
v_gene: TRBV9
abundance: few
CDR3aa: ASSLASGISNQPQH

j_gene: TRBJ2-7
v_gene: TRBV10-3
abundance: NA
CDR3aa: AISDRVGSYEQY

j_gene: TRBJ2-1
v_gene: TRBV25-1
abundance: few
CDR3aa: ASSGHGSGWDEQF